Listed below are T cell receptor beta chains from one sample, sequenced in a study of blood T cell repertoires in COVID-19. TCRdb's copy holds only in-frame clones and misses some; the assay was immunoSEQ multiplex PCR. Of some 180,000 clones in the sample, around 90% were seen once. The specimen was peripheral blood. These receptors were obtained from a man between 40 and 49 years old with active or convalescent COVID-19. Both conserved end residues are trimmed from each CDR3. The order of the fields is J gene, V gene, CDR3 protein.

TRBJ2-2 | TRBV7-2 | ASSLRGTGDTGELF
TRBJ2-1 | TRBV9 | ASSAYGLAVSYNEQF
TRBJ2-2 | TRBV5-8 | ASSFRNTGELF
TRBJ2-1 | TRBV18 | ASSPGARSYNEQF
TRBJ2-7 | TRBV11-2 | ASSLGTVNFYEQY
TRBJ2-2 | TRBV7-3 | ASSLGNTGELF
TRBJ1-1 | TRBV5-1 | ASSVSTRRTEAF
TRBJ1-1 | TRBV10-3 | AISEYSLNTEAF
TRBJ1-1 | TRBV19 | ASSTRGSGNTEAF
TRBJ2-7 | TRBV6-5 | ASSYGRVYEQY
TRBJ2-3 | TRBV28 | ASSGSGRGADTQY
TRBJ2-7 | TRBV5-8 | ASSVRTSDYEQY
TRBJ1-5 | TRBV19 | ASSKQVNQPQH
TRBJ1-5 | TRBV4-3 | ASSQDWEDNQPQH
TRBJ1-2 | TRBV30 | AWAGQGGNYGYT
TRBJ2-2 | TRBV27 | ASSLSGFGELF
TRBJ2-1 | TRBV5-1 | ASSSSPGQGARNEQF
TRBJ1-6 | TRBV19 | ATAPDGSGSPLH
TRBJ2-2 | TRBV7-8 | ASSLVGRTGGYTGELF
TRBJ1-5 | TRBV27 | ASSHGGDQPQH
TRBJ1-1 | TRBV2 | ASSFQGGGGDLNTEAF
TRBJ1-1 | TRBV7-3 | ASSLTGRDREAF
TRBJ1-5 | TRBV6-5 | ASDPVRNSNQPQH
TRBJ1-4 | TRBV11-2 | ASSLSGSANEKLF
TRBJ2-3 | TRBV27 | ASSLFGTRSTDTQY
TRBJ2-2 | TRBV5-1 | ASSSSWAGALGGELF
TRBJ1-1 | TRBV2 | ASRADTGWLNTEAF
TRBJ2-7 | TRBV30 | AWSEVNYATGRGLSGEQY
TRBJ2-1 | TRBV7-2 | ASSLGRLAGYNEQF
TRBJ2-1 | TRBV19 | ATQGQNSYNEQF
TRBJ2-4 | TRBV7-2 | ASSFAGTGVAKNIQY
TRBJ1-2 | TRBV12-2 | ASRGSRTGNYGYT
TRBJ2-7 | TRBV4-2 | ASSQELGASGRYYEQY
TRBJ1-2 | TRBV5-1 | ASSRGTGDNYGYT
TRBJ2-7 | TRBV7-2 | ASSLGGTGGYEQY
TRBJ1-2 | TRBV24-1 | ATSEGTPSNYGYT
TRBJ2-7 | TRBV19 | ASSRRGGYEQY
TRBJ1-1 | TRBV19 | ASSPGRGARGAF
TRBJ2-1 | TRBV11-2 | ASSPITGTVYNEQF
TRBJ1-2 | TRBV7-2 | ASSFGTGGGSYT
TRBJ2-3 | TRBV15 | ATKYGPRTDTQY
TRBJ2-5 | TRBV5-8 | ASRGGLAGGPRKTQY
TRBJ1-5 | TRBV19 | ASTQIGDRGDGGNQPQH
TRBJ1-2 | TRBV7-9 | ASSLRGGVDGYT